This T cell receptor beta chain derives from a study of cytomegalovirus exposure and HLA in healthy donors. Study as a whole: Within an early data release were 65 million to 90 million unique TCRs drawn from HLA-typed donors. Study-wide points: Another analysis was done later, and it associated more than 15,000 TCR beta sequences with HLA alleles at 0.05 false discovery rate. Upon later analysis, TCR association rates were observed to vary by HLA locus, being highest for DRB1 and lowest for HLA-C.

This clone appeared a single time. Its antigen is currently unknown. V lost 11 bases to trimming and J lost 9 bases, with 19 bases between them. This CDR3 has 12 amino acids. Germline lookup yields CDR1 ENHRY and CDR2 SYGVKD. The PCR was carried out with 60 Vbeta primers and 13 Jbeta primers. Measured with immunoSEQ multiplex PCR; TCRdb has only the in-frame clones, and not every one. The table records approximately 130,000 clones, just over 70% of them present only once. The clonotype originates from an older woman in good health and CMV-seropositive. The sequenced material came from PBMCs. The rearrangement joins TRBV10-3 to TRBJ1-2, with D tentatively TRBD1 (5 bases). CDR3 amino acids: CAASRDLTRYTF. DNA of the CDR3: TGTGCCGCCAGCCGGGACTTAACGCGCTACACCTTC.